A selection of T cell receptor beta chains follows, all from one sample in a study of T cells in Graves' hyperthyroidism and ophthalmopathy. One entry per CDR3 protein, called by TCRdb with MiXCR from the multiplex PCR reads. The sample records roughly 840,000 distinct CDR3 sequences, 35% to 40% being singletons. The source material was blood. The receptors derive from a man younger than 35 with Graves' hyperthyroidism. CDR3s include the opening cysteine and the closing phenylalanine or tryptophan.

TRBV7-2	TRBJ2-5	CASSKQGWETQYF
TRBV20-1	TRBJ2-7	CSARAGTGHEQYF
TRBV6-1	TRBJ1-1	CASSPKGVGTEAFF
TRBV4-1	TRBJ2-5	CASSQGVSSETQYF
TRBV5-4	TRBJ2-2	CASSLVVGITGELFF
TRBV9	TRBJ2-2	CASSGGQFTGELFF
TRBV5-1	TRBJ1-4	CASRGQGANEKLFF
TRBV29-1	TRBJ2-2	CSVQSLGHRSGELFF
TRBV7-2	TRBJ2-5	CASRIRAAWGETQYF
TRBV7-9	TRBJ1-1	CASSTDRGLSEAFF
TRBV5-4	TRBJ1-6	CASSLITEDNSPLHF
TRBV19	TRBJ2-6	CASSIERFSGANVLTF
TRBV19	TRBJ1-2	CASSPGEGKDYGNTF
TRBV7-2	TRBJ2-5	CASSLVGQGTEETQYF
TRBV10-3	TRBJ1-1	CATQDLNTEAFF
TRBV7-3	TRBJ2-5	CASSPGTSGDVAQETQYF
TRBV7-9	TRBJ1-1	CASSPSNTGEAFF